The clone carrying this T cell receptor beta chain was recorded a few times. The antigen is undetermined. Recipient blood drawn about 28 days pretransplant and days 30, 100, 180 after. These data are taken from a study of T cell clonotyping in hematopoietic cell transplantation. Study-wide results and limits: Few recipient clonotypes overlapped donors; over 95% were de novo at given depth. After transplant, recipient diversity fell while pathologically expanded clonotypes grew through day 180. Higher Inverse Simpson Index values in graft donor and pretransplant recipient predicted broader posttransplant TCR diversity.

Libraries were prepared by immunoSEQ multiplex PCR; TCRdb keeps only in-frame clonotypes and omits some of them. The sample holds approximately 10,000 clones; approximately 45% are singletons and the top ten take over 7.5%. CDR3 length: 14 amino acids. Trimming removed 0 bases from V and 4 bases from J, with 8 bases in between. The germline V gene encodes CDR1 SGHAT and CDR2 FQDESV (reference sequence). This sample comprised PBMCs, obtained 30 days after allogeneic stem cell transplant. The chain recombines TRBV11-1 with TRBJ2-3, with a weak D call TRBD2 (5 bases). The sequence was collected from a male patient in his fifties or sixties who had an allogeneic stem cell transplant from an unrelated donor, so the T cells may come from the graft donor. Some clones in this sample may be carry-over from other donors' samples. The CDR3 region has the DNA TGTGCCAGCAGCTTAGCGCTAGCAGCAGATACGCAGTATTTT. This codes for CASSLALAADTQYF. Filled out from reference TRBV11-1 and TRBJ2-3, the complete variable domain reads EAEVAQSPRYKITEKSQAVAFWCDPISGHATLYWYRQILGQGPELLVQFQDESVVDDSQLPKDRFSAERLKGVDSTLKIQPAELGDSAMYLCASSLALAADTQYFGPGTRLTVL.